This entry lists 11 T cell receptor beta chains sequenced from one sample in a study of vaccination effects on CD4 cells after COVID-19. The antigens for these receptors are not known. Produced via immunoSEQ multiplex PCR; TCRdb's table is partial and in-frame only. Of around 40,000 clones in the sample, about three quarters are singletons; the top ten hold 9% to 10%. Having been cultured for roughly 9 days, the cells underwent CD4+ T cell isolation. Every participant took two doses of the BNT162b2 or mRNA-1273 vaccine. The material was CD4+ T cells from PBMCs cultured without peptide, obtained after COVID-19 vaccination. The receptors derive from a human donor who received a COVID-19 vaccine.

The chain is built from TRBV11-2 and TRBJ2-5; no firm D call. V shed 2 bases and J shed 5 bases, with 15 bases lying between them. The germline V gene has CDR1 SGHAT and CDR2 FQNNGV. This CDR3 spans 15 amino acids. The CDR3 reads CASSLRSWYVETQYF. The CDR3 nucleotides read TGTGCCAGCAGCTTAAGGTCTTGGTACGTGGAGACCCAGTACTTC.

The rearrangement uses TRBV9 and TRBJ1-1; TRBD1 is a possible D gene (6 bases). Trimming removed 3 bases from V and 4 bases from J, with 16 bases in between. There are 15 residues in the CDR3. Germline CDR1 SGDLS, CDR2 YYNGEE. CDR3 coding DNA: TGTGCCAGCAGCGCGCCCAGGGGTTCCGGCACTGAAGCTTTCTTT. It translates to CASSAPRGSGTEAFF.

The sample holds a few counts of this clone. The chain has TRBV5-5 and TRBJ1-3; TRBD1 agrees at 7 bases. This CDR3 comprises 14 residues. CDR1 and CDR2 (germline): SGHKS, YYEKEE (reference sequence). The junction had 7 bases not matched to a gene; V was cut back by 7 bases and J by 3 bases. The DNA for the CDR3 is TGTGCCAGCCTAACAGGGGAGAATGGAAACACCATATATTTT. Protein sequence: CASLTGENGNTIYF.

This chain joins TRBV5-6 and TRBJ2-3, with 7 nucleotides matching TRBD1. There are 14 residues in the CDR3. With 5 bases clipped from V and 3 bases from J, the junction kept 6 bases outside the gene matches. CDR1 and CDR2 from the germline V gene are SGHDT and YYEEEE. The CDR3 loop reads CASRNSGGTDTQYF. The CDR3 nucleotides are TGTGCCAGCAGAAACTCAGGGGGTACAGATACGCAGTATTTT.

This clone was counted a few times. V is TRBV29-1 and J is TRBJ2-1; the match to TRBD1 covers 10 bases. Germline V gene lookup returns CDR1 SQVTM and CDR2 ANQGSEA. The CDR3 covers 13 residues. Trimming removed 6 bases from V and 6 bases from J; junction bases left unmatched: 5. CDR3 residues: CSVDRGLGNEQFF. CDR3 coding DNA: TGCAGCGTCGACAGGGGGCTGGGCAATGAGCAGTTCTTC.

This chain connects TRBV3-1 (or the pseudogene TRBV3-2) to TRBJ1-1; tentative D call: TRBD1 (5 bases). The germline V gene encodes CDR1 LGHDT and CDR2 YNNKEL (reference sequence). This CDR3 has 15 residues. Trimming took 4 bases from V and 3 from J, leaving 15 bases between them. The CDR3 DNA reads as TGTGCCAGCAGCCTAGCCGGGACCACGGACACTGAAGCTTTCTTT. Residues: CASSLAGTTDTEAFF.

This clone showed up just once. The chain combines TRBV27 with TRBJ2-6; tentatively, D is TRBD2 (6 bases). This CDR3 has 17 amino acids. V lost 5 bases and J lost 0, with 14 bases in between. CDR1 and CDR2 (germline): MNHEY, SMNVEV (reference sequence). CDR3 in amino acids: CASSPFRGSSGANVLTF. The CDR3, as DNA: TGTGCCAGCAGTCCTTTTCGGGGGAGCTCTGGGGCCAACGTCCTGACTTTC.

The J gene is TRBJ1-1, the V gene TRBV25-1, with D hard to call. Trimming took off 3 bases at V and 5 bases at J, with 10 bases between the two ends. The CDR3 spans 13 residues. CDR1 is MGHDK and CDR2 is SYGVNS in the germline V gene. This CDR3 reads CASSEVSRTEAFF. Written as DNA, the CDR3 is TGTGCCAGCAGTGAGGTAAGCAGGACTGAAGCTTTCTTT. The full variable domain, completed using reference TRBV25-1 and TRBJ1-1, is EADIYQTPRYLVIGTGKKITLECSQTMGHDKMYWYQQDPGMELHLIHYSYGVNSTEKGDLSSESTVSRIRTEHFPLTLESARPSHTSQYLCASSEVSRTEAFFGQGTRLTVV.

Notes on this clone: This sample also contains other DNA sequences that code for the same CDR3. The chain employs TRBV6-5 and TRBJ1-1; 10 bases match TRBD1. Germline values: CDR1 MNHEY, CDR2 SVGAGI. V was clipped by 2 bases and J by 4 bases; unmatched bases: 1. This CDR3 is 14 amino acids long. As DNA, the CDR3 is TGTGCCAGCAGTTACAGGGACAGGGGCACTGAAGCTTTCTTT. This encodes CASSYRDRGTEAFF.

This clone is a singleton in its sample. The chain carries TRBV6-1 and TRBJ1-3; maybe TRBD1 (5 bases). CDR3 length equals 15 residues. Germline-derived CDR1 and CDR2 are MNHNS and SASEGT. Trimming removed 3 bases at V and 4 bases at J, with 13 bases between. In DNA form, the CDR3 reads TGTGCCAGCAGTGAGGACACGCTGACGGGAAACACCATATATTTT. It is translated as CASSEDTLTGNTIYF.

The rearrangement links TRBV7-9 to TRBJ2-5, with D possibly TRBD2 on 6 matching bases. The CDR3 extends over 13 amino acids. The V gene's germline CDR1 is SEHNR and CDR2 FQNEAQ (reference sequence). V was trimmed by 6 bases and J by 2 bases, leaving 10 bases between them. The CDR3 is CASRWEVQETQYF. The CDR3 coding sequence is TGTGCCAGCAGGTGGGAGGTACAAGAGACCCAGTACTTC.